The 23 T cell receptor beta chains in this list originate from one sample, sequenced in a study of CD8+CD57+ T cells in acquired aplastic anemia. CD8+CD57+ cell expansion, shown by flow cytometry, had occurred in the patients selected for sequencing. Genomic DNA constituted the template upon which TCR beta VDJ and CDR3 profiling was performed. TCRdb re-called the reads through MiXCR, storing one row per CDR3 protein. The sample holds 400,000 to 600,000 distinct CDR3 sequences, approximately 33% seen once. The sample comprised sorted CD4+, CD8+, or CD8+CD57+ T cells (not recorded which) from PBMCs. All receptors derive from a human donor with aplastic anemia.

The count of this clonotype is one. A much bigger clone sits one base away, suggesting this may be a read error. The CDR3 DNA sequence: TGCAGCGTTGTCTTACTCCCCCACTCTGGAAACGCCATATATTTT. This translates into CSVVLLPHSGNAIYF. This sequence joins TRBV29-1 and TRBJ1-3, with no clear D. CDR1 SQVTM and CDR2 ANQGSEA come from the germline V gene. The CDR3 extends over 15 amino acids. Combining the CDR3 with reference TRBV29-1 and TRBJ1-3 gives the whole variable domain SAVISQKPSRDICQRGTSLTIQCQVDSQVTMMFWYRQQPGQSLTLIATANQGSEATYESGFVIDKFPISRPNLTFSTLTVSNMSPEDSSIYLCSVVLLPHSGNAIYFGEGSWLTVV.

There are a few counts of this clonotype. A much larger clone lies a single base off, so this may be a read error. The V call is TRBV20-1, the J call TRBJ2-1; no clear D gene. CDR1 is DFQATT, CDR2 SNEGSKA, per germline (reference sequence). This CDR3 spans 8 amino acids. The CDR3 bases are TGCGTACTGAGTGAGCAGTTCTTC. Protein sequence: CVLSEQFF.

V gene TRBV5-1 combines with J gene TRBJ1-1; D remains ambiguous. Trimming cost V 3 bases and J 1 base, with 10 bases left between them. CDR1 is SGHRS and CDR2 is YFSETQ in the germline V gene. This CDR3 has 14 residues. The CDR3 sequence: CASSSPGGNTEAFF. As DNA, the CDR3 is TGCGCCAGCAGCTCCCCAGGTGGGAACACTGAAGCTTTCTTT. The whole variable domain, remainder taken from reference TRBV5-1 and TRBJ1-1, is KAGVTQTPRYLIKTRGQQVTLSCSPISGHRSVSWYQQTPGQGLQFLFEYFSETQRNKGNFPGRFSGRQFSNSRSEMNVSTLELGDSALYLCASSSPGGNTEAFFGQGTRLTVV.

V gene TRBV19 combines with J gene TRBJ1-6; TRBD1 agrees at 7 bases. With V trimmed by 5 bases and J by 9 bases, 7 bases remained unmatched. CDR1 LNHDA and CDR2 SQIVND come from the germline V gene (reference sequence). The CDR3 has 14 residues. The CDR3 reads CASSSTGVSSPLHF. CDR3 bases: TGTGCCAGTAGTTCTACAGGGGTTTCTTCACCCCTCCACTTT.

This clonotype was seen many times. The V and J genes are TRBV24-1 and TRBJ1-2; TRBD1 is a possible D gene (6 bases). V was pared by 9 bases and J by 8 bases, with 12 bases between. The CDR3 sequence is 11 residues long. Germline CDR1 is KGHDR and CDR2 is SFDVKD. The CDR3 region is CATEQGHGYTF. The CDR3 DNA follows: TGTGCCACCGAGCAGGGACACGGCTACACCTTC.

This clonotype was counted ten times or more. CDR3 sequence: CSVEERDTQYF. CDR3 bases: TGCAGCGTTGAAGAGCGAGATACGCAGTATTTT. This chain joins TRBV29-1 and TRBJ2-3, with D uncertain. V gave up 0 bases and J gave up 5 bases, with 3 bases separating them. CDR3 size: 11 residues. Germline CDR1 reads SQVTM; CDR2 reads ANQGSEA.

This clonotype has ten or more counts. The chain combines TRBV4-2 with TRBJ2-1; D unresolved. The CDR3 length is 15 residues. Germline CDR1 and CDR2: LGHNA and YNFKEQ. Trimming removed 1 base from V and 5 bases from J, with 12 bases in between. The CDR3 reads CASSQGAPGNNEQFF. For the CDR3, the DNA is TGTGCCAGCAGCCAAGGTGCACCTGGGAACAATGAGCAGTTCTTC.

This clonotype came up a few times. The V and J genes are TRBV2 and TRBJ2-7; 11 nucleotides match TRBD2. CDR1 and CDR2 from the germline V gene are SNHLY and FYNNEI. The CDR3 length is 15 residues. J gave up 5 bases and V 6 bases, and 9 bases lay outside the gene matches. The CDR3 loop is CASSPPSGRSDEQYF. The CDR3 region has the DNA TGTGCCAGCAGCCCACCTAGCGGGAGGTCCGACGAGCAGTACTTC.

Comment on this clonotype: A single base separates this from a much larger clone, so it may be a read error. CDR3: CASSLGQQRSCEQYF. The CDR3, as DNA: TGTGCCAGCAGCTTGGGCCAGCAACGTTCCTGCGAGCAGTACTTC. The chain combines TRBV5-5 with TRBJ2-7; D unclear. This CDR3 is 15 amino acids long. The germline CDR1 and CDR2 sequences are SGHKS and YYEKEE (reference sequence).

The chain couples TRBV6-1 to TRBJ2-3, with 10 bases matching TRBD2. The CDR3 loop spans 13 amino acids. V was pared by 6 bases and J by 11 bases, with 8 bases of the junction left unmatched. CDR1 MNHNS and CDR2 SASEGT come from the germline V gene. The chain's CDR3 is CASSASGRGMQYF. CDR3 DNA: TGTGCCAGCAGCGCTAGCGGGAGAGGTATGCAGTATTTT.

The chain has TRBV6-1 and TRBJ1-5; a weak D match, TRBD1 (6 bases). CDR1 and CDR2 from the germline V gene are MNHNS and SASEGT. Trimming took off 6 bases at V and 0 bases at J, with 15 bases between the two ends. CDR3 length: 16 amino acids. For the CDR3, the DNA is TGTGCCAGCAGGAAAAGGGGGGATTATAGCAATCAGCCCCAGCATTTT. Residues: CASRKRGDYSNQPQHF.

The rearrangement joins TRBV2 to TRBJ1-1; 8 bases align to TRBD1. This CDR3 is 14 amino acids long. Germline V gives CDR1 SNHLY, CDR2 FYNNEI. V lost 6 bases and J lost 0; bases outside the gene matches: 3. For the CDR3, the DNA is TGTGCCAGCAGAACGACAGGGGTGAACACTGAAGCTTTCTTT. Its translation is CASRTTGVNTEAFF.

The genes are TRBV5-1 and TRBJ2-7; possibly TRBD1 for D (5 bases). The CDR3 runs to 15 residues. V was pared by 0 bases and J by 3 bases, with 13 bases between. From germline, CDR1 is SGHRS and CDR2 YFSETQ. CDR3 coding DNA: TGCGCCAGCAGCTTGGAGGGGATCCCCCTCTACGAGCAGTACGTC. It specifies CASSLEGIPLYEQYV.

The chain combines TRBV5-4 with TRBJ1-2; no definite D call. The CDR3 extends over 12 amino acids. The V end was cut by 5 bases, the J end by 8 bases, with 13 bases between. Per germline, CDR1 SGHNT and CDR2 YYREEE (reference sequence). The CDR3 protein is CASSSLRWGYTF. The CDR3, as DNA: TGTGCCAGCAGTAGCCTCAGGTGGGGCTACACCTTC. The full variable domain, in which reference TRBV5-4 and TRBJ1-2 provide the parts outside the CDR3, is ETGVTQSPTHLIKTRGQQVTLRCSSQSGHNTVSWYQQALGQGPQFIFQYYREEENGRGNFPPRFSGLQFPNYSSELNVNALELDDSALYLCASSSLRWGYTFGSGTRLTVV.

This clonotype has a count of ten or more. The chain employs TRBV15 and TRBJ2-7, with TRBD2 as a possible D gene (5 bases). The CDR3 has 15 amino acids. Trimming cost V 0 bases and J 2 bases, with 11 bases left between them. In germline, CDR1 is LNHNV, CDR2 YYDKDF (reference sequence). The CDR3 protein is CATSRERVATYEQYF. For the CDR3, the DNA is TGTGCCACCAGCAGAGAGCGGGTAGCAACCTACGAGCAGTACTTC. Full variable domain (outside the CDR3, taken from reference TRBV15 and TRBJ2-7): DAMVIQNPRYQVTQFGKPVTLSCSQTLNHNVMYWYQQKSSQAPKLLFHYYDKDFNNEADTPDNFQSRRPNTSFCFLDIRSPGLGDTAMYLCATSRERVATYEQYFGPGTRLTVT.

In the case of this clonotype: The junction shows a germline mismatch at one end, possibly a read error. The chain joins TRBV6-6 to TRBJ2-1; D is undetermined. Germline CDR1 reads MNHNY; CDR2 reads SVGAGI (reference sequence). The CDR3 loop spans 13 amino acids. Written as DNA, the CDR3 is TGTGCCAGCAGTGTTAATGTGGAAAATGCGCAGTTCTTC. It codes for CASSVNVENAQFF.

This clonotype occurred once. Being one base from a much bigger clone, this may be a read error. The chain recombines TRBV10-3 with TRBJ1-2; D is unclear. This CDR3 has 11 amino acids. Germline V gene lookup returns CDR1 ENHRY and CDR2 SYGVKD. The CDR3 here is CTSRMGYGYTF. CDR3 nucleotide sequence: TGTACCAGCAGGATGGGGTATGGCTACACCTTC.

This clonotype was recorded only once. The chain employs TRBV12-3 or TRBV12-4 and TRBJ2-7; D is ambiguous. The CDR3 is made up of 13 amino acids. V was pared by 3 bases and J by 3 bases, with 9 bases between. The CDR3 DNA reads TGTGCCAGCAGTTTCAACCGCATCTACGAGCAGTACTTC. Protein sequence: CASSFNRIYEQYF.

The gene calls are TRBV3-1 and TRBJ1-5; D gene ambiguous. Trimming pared 1 base from V and 6 bases from J, leaving 10 bases between. CDR1 and CDR2 (germline): LGHDT, YNNKEL (reference sequence). The CDR3 is made up of 14 amino acids. The CDR3 nucleotides read TGTGCCAGCAGCCAAGGCGGGCGGGGTCAGCCCCAGCATTTT. Translation: CASSQGGRGQPQHF.

The V gene is TRBV19, the J gene TRBJ2-1, with D maybe TRBD2 (6 bases). Trimming stripped 7 bases from V and 12 bases from J, with 19 bases between. The CDR3 has 13 residues. CDR1 is LNHDA and CDR2 is SQIVND in the germline V gene (reference sequence). CDR3 coding DNA: TGTGCCAGTAAGGAAATAAGGAACGGGGGGCAGTTCTTC. Translation: CASKEIRNGGQFF.

V and J are TRBV3-1 and TRBJ2-4, with 10 bases fitting TRBD2. With 6 bases clipped from V and 0 bases from J, the junction kept 5 bases outside the gene matches. This CDR3 is 16 amino acids long. Germline V CDR1 and CDR2: LGHDT, YNNKEL (reference sequence). CDR3 protein: CASSHSGGLAKNIQYF. In nucleotides, the CDR3 is TGTGCCAGCAGTCATAGCGGGGGGCTAGCCAAAAACATTCAGTACTTC.

This clonotype has ten or more counts. The rearrangement links TRBV14 to TRBJ2-7; no firm D call. The CDR3 extends over 15 amino acids. V was shortened by 5 bases and J by 3 bases, with 17 bases between the two germline ends. Germline V gives CDR1 SGHDN, CDR2 FVKESK. The CDR3 spells CASSSVQASSYEQYF. The CDR3 DNA reads TGTGCCAGCAGCTCAGTCCAGGCGAGTAGCTACGAGCAGTACTTC. The variable domain in full, with the rest retrieved from reference TRBV14 and TRBJ2-7, is EAGVTQFPSHSVIEKGQTVTLRCDPISGHDNLYWYRRVMGKEIKFLLHFVKESKQDESGMPNNRFLAERTGGTYSTLKVQPAELEDSGVYFCASSSVQASSYEQYFGPGTRLTVT.

V usage is TRBV15 and J usage is TRBJ2-2; D might be TRBD1 (6 bases). The V and J ends lost 4 bases and 4 bases respectively, with 13 bases between them. The V gene's germline CDR1 is LNHNV and CDR2 YYDKDF (reference sequence). The CDR3 sequence is 15 residues long. The CDR3 loop is CATSTGTPATGELFF. CDR3 nucleotides: TGTGCCACCAGCACCGGGACACCGGCCACCGGGGAGCTGTTTTTT.